The clone carrying this T cell receptor (beta chain) has ten or more counts. Antigen unknown. These data come from a study of early T cells in non-severe SARS-CoV-2 infection. Whole-study context: Bulk RNA from unsorted whole blood was sequenced; chains were unpaired. Regarding the study as a whole: Private and CD4 specificities were missed by VDJdb matching, which favored anti-spike CD8 responses.

This CDR3 comprises 15 residues. V was clipped by 5 bases and J by 8 bases; unmatched bases: 6. CDR1 MNHEY and CDR2 SVGEGT come from the germline V gene. Unique molecular identifiers (one per individual cDNA molecule) were attached. TCRdb used MiXCR to reprocess the 5' RACE reads, holding one entry per CDR3 protein. This table holds roughly 23,000 distinct CDR3 sequences, roughly 3.5% found once. The receptor comes from an adult who was a healthcare worker with PCR-confirmed SARS-CoV-2 infection or an uninfected control (not recorded which). The specimen sequenced was whole blood. The J gene is TRBJ2-1, the V gene TRBV6-2 or TRBV6-3; 13 nucleotides agree with TRBD2. CDR3 loop: CASSNAGTSGDEQFF. In DNA, the CDR3 is TGTGCCAGCAGTAACGCCGGGACTAGCGGGGATGAGCAGTTCTTC.